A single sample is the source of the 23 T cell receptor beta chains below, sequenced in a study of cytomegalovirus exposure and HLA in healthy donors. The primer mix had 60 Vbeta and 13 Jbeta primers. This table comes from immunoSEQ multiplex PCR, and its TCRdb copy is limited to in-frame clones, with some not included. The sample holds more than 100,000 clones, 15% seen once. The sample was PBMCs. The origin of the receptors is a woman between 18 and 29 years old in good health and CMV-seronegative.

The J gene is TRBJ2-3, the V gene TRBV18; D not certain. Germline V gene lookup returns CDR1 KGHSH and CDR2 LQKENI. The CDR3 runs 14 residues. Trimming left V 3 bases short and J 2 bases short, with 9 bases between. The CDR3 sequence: CASSPQEYTDTQYF. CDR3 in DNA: TGTGCCAGCTCACCCCAAGAGTACACAGATACGCAGTATTTT.

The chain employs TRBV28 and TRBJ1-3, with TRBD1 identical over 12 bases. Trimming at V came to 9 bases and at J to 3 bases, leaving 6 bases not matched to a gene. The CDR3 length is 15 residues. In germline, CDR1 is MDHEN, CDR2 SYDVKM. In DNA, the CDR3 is TGTGCCAGTTCGGGACAGGGGGCAGTTGGAAACACCATATATTTT. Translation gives CASSGQGAVGNTIYF.

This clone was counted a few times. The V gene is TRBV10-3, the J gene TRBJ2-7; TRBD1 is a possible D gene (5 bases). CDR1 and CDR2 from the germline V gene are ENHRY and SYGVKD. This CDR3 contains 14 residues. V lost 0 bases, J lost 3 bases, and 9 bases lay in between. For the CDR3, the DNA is TGTGCCATCAGTGAGTCAGGCAGGGACTACGAGCAGTACTTC. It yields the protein CAISESGRDYEQYF.

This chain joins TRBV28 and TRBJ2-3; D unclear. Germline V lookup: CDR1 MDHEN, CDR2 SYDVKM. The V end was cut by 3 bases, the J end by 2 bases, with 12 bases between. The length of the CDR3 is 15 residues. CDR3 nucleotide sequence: TGTGCCAGCAGTTTCCCAGGTATTTTCACAGATACGCAGTATTTT. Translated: CASSFPGIFTDTQYF.

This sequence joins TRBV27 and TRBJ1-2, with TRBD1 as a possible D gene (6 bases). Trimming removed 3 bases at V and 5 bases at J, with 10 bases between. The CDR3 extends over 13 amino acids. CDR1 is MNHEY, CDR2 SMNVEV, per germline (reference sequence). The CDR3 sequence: CASSLGRGYGYTF. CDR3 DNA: TGTGCCAGCAGTTTGGGCAGGGGTTATGGCTACACCTTC.

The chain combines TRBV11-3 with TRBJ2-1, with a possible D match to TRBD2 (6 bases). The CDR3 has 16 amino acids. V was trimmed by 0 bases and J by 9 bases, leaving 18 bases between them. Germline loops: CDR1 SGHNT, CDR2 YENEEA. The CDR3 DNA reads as TGTGCCAGCAGCTTAGACGGGGCGGGAAGCTTTACTGAGCAGTTCTTC. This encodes CASSLDGAGSFTEQFF.

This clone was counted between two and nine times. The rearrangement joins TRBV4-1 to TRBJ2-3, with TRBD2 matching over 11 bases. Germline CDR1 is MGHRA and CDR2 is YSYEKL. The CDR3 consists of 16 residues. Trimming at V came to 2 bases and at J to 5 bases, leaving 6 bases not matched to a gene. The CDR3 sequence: CASSQNTLAGVDTQYF. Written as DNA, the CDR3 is TGCGCCAGCAGCCAAAATACACTAGCGGGAGTAGATACGCAGTATTTT.

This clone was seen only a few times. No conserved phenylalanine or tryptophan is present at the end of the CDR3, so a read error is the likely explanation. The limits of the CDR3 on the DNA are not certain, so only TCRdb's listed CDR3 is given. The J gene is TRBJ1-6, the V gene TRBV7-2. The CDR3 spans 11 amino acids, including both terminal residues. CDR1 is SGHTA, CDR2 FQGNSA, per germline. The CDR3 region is CASSALAAKLS.

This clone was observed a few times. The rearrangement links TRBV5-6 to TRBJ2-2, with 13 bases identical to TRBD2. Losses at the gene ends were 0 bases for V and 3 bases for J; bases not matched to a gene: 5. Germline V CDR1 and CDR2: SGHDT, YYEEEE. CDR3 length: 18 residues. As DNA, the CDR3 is TGTGCCAGCAGCTTGGGACTAGCGGGGGGCTTTCACACCGGGGAGCTGTTTTTT. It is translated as CASSLGLAGGFHTGELFF.

CDR3 in amino acids: CASSDLAGDTYEQYF. CDR3 nucleotides: TGTGCCAGCAGTGATCTAGCGGGGGATACCTACGAGCAGTACTTC. The chain is built from TRBV6-1 and TRBJ2-7, with 10 bases fitting TRBD2. The CDR3 contains 15 residues. V dropped 3 bases and J dropped 2; count of bases not matched to a gene: 4. The germline V gene has CDR1 MNHNS and CDR2 SASEGT.

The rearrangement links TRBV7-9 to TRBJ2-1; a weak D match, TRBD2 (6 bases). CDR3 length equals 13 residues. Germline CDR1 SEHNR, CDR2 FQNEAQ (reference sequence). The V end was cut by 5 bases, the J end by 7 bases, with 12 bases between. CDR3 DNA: TGTGCCAGCAGCATCGACAGCGGGAATGAGCAGTTCTTC. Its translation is CASSIDSGNEQFF.

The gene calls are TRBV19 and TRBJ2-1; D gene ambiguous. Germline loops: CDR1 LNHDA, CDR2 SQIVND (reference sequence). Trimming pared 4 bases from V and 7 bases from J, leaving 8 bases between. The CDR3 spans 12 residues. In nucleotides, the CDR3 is TGTGCCAGTAGTACCCACTGGAATGAGCAGTTCTTC. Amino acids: CASSTHWNEQFF.

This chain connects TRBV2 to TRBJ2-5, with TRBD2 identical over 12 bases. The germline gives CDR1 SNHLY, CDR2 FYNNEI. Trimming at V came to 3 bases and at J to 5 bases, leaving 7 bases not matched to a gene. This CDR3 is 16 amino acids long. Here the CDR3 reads CASSDHGLAGGETQYF. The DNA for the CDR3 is TGTGCCAGCAGTGATCATGGTCTAGCGGGGGGGGAGACCCAGTACTTC.

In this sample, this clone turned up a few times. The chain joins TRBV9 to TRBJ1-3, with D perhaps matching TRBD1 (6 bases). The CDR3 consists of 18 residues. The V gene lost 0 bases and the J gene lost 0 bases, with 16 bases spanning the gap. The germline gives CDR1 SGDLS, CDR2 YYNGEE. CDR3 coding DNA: TGTGCCAGCAGCGTAGCGTCCGGGACACGGAACTCTGGAAACACCATATATTTT. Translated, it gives CASSVASGTRNSGNTIYF. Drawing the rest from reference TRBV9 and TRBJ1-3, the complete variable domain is DSGVTQTPKHLITATGQRVTLRCSPRSGDLSVYWYQQSLDQGLQFLIQYYNGEERAKGNILERFSAQQFPDLHSELNLSSLELGDSALYFCASSVASGTRNSGNTIYFGEGSWLTVV.

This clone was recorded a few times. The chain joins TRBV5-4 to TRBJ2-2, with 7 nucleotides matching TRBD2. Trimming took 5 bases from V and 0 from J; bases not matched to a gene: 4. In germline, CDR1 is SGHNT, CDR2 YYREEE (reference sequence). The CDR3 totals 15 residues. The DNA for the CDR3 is TGTGCCAGCAGGGGGAGCGGGACGAACACCGGGGAGCTGTTTTTT. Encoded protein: CASRGSGTNTGELFF.

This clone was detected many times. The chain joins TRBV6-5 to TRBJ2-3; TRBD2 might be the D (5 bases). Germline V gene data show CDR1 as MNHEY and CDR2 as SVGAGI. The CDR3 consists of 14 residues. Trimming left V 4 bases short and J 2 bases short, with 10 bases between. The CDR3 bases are TGTGCCAGCAGTTCCGCTAGCCACACAGATACGCAGTATTTT. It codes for CASSSASHTDTQYF.

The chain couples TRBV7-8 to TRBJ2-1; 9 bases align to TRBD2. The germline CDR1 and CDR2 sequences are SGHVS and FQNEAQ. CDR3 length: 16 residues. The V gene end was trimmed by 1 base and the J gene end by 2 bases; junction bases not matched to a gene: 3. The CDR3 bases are TGTGCCAGCAGCTTAGTAGGCGGGGGGGCCTACAATGAGCAGTTCTTC. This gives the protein CASSLVGGGAYNEQFF. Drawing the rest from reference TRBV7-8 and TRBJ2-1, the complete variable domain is GAGVSQSPRYKVAKRGQDVALRCDPISGHVSLFWYQQALGQGPEFLTYFQNEAQLDKSGLPSDRFFAERPEGSVSTLKIQRTQQEDSAVYLCASSLVGGGAYNEQFFGPGTRLTVL.

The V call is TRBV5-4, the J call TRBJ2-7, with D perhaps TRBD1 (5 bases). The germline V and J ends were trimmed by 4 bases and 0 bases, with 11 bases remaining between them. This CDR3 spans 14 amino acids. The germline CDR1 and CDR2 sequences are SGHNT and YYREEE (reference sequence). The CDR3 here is CASSQTVRSYEQYF. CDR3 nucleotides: TGTGCCAGCAGCCAGACAGTTCGCTCCTACGAGCAGTACTTC.

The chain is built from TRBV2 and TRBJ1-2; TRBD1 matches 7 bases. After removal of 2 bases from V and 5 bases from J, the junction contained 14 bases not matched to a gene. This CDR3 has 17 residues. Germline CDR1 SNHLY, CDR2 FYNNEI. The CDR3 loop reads CASSEYAGGAVGYGYTF. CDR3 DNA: TGTGCCAGCAGTGAATACGCAGGGGGAGCAGTGGGGTATGGCTACACCTTC. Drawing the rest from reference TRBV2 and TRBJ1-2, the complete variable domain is EPEVTQTPSHQVTQMGQEVILRCVPISNHLYFYWYRQILGQKVEFLVSFYNNEISEKSEIFDDQFSVERPDGSNFTLKIRSTKLEDSAMYFCASSEYAGGAVGYGYTFGSGTRLTVV.

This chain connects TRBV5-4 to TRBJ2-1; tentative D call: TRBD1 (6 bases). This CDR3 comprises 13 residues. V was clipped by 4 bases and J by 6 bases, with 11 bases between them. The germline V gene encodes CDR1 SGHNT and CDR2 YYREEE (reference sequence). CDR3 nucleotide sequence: TGTGCCAGCAGCGCTGACAGGCTCAATGAGCAGTTCTTC. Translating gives CASSADRLNEQFF.

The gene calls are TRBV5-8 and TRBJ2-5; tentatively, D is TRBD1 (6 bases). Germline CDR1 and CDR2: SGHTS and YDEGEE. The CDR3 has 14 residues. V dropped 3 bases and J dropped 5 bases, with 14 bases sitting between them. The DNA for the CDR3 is TGTGCCAGCAGCTCTGGGACAAGGACCGAGACCCAGTACTTC. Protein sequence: CASSSGTRTETQYF.

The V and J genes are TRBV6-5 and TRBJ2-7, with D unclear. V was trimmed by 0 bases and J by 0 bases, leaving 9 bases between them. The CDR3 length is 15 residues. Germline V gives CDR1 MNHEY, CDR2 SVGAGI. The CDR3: CASSYSSYNSYEQYF. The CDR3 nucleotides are TGTGCCAGCAGTTACTCTTCCTATAACTCCTACGAGCAGTACTTC.

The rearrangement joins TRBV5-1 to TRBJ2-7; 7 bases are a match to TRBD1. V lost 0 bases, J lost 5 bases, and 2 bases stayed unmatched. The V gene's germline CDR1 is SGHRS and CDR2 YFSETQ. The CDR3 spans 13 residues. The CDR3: CASSLGQGHEQYF. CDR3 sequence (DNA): TGCGCCAGCAGCTTGGGACAGGGACACGAGCAGTACTTC. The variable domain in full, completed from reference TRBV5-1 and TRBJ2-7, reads KAGVTQTPRYLIKTRGQQVTLSCSPISGHRSVSWYQQTPGQGLQFLFEYFSETQRNKGNFPGRFSGRQFSNSRSEMNVSTLELGDSALYLCASSLGQGHEQYFGPGTRLTVT.